This T cell receptor (beta chain) stems from a study of PD-1 blockade in classical Hodgkin lymphoma. Concerning this clone: Its antigen is still unknown.

Patients all relapsed after autologous stem cell transplantation, and there was variation in brentuximab vedotin exposure. Study findings and constraints: Relative to healthy donors, newly diagnosed patients reportedly had lower baseline TCR diversity, which was reported as lower still in relapsed/refractory patients. Complete responders showed a baseline diversity that resembled the diversity of newly diagnosed patients. CD4+ but not CD8+ TCR diversity rose significantly by C4D1.

Germline V gene sequence: CDR1 SEHNR, CDR2 FQNEAQ (reference sequence). Trimming pared 4 bases from V and 3 bases from J, leaving 22 bases between. This CDR3 has 19 residues. Produced via immunoSEQ multiplex PCR; TCRdb's table is partial and in-frame only. There are roughly 35,000 clones in the sample; 88% occur only once, and approximately 7.5% lies in the top ten. The sequences come from peripheral blood mononuclear cells (PBMCs), collected before the second cycle of nivolumab. The rearrangement uses TRBV7-9 and TRBJ2-6, with D possibly TRBD1 on 6 matching bases. The clonotype originates from a human donor with classical Hodgkin lymphoma. This CDR3 is CASSSHPLTGKFGANVLTF. The DNA for the CDR3 is TGTGCCAGCAGCTCGCACCCCCTCACAGGGAAGTTTGGGGCCAACGTCCTGACTTTC.